This is a list of T cell receptor beta chains from one sample in a study of T cells in Graves' hyperthyroidism and ophthalmopathy. TCRdb reprocessed the multiplex PCR reads via MiXCR and lists one record per CDR3 protein. Of fewer than 250,000 distinct CDR3 sequences listed, around 15% were seen once; the top ten hold around 28%. Sequenced input: blood. These receptors all stem from a woman between 18 and 29 years old with Graves' ophthalmopathy. CDR3s include the opening cysteine and the closing phenylalanine or tryptophan. The D gene is left open where the match is weak. A clone size is listed for some rows: how often the clone was seen (once, few, many), or a class if it is expanded.

>-|many|TRBJ1-6|TRBV5-6
CASSSLPGANSPLHF
TGTGCCAGCAGCTCTCTTCCGGGGGCTAATTCACCCCTCCACTTT
>-|-|TRBJ1-5|TRBV19
CASRSVEGNNQPQHF
TGTGCCAGTAGGTCCGTGGAAGGGAATAATCAGCCCCAGCATTTT
>TRBD2|-|TRBJ2-1|TRBV2
CASSLGLAGSSYNEQFF
TGTGCCAGCAGCCTAGGACTAGCGGGGAGCTCCTACAATGAGCAGTTCTTC
>-|many|TRBJ1-1|TRBV7-2
CASSLGRGGDAEAFF
TGTGCCAGCAGCTTAGGCCGGGGGGGAGATGCTGAAGCTTTCTTT
>-|many|TRBJ2-7|TRBV30
CAWSVWPTDEQYF
TGTGCCTGGAGTGTATGGCCGACGGACGAGCAGTACTTC
>TRBD1|many|TRBJ2-5|TRBV20-1
CSASQGAWETQYF
TGCAGTGCTAGCCAGGGGGCGTGGGAGACCCAGTACTTC
>TRBD1|many|TRBJ1-5|TRBV7-9
CASSLARQGGLDQPQHF
TGTGCCAGCAGCTTAGCTAGACAGGGCGGGCTGGATCAGCCCCAGCATTTT
>TRBD2|many|TRBJ2-1|TRBV14
CASSQGLAGGPAYNEQFF
TGTGCCAGCAGCCAAGGACTAGCGGGGGGGCCAGCCTACAATGAGCAGTTCTTC
>-|few|TRBJ2-2|TRBV5-4
CASSSFTGSTGELFF
TGTGCCAGCAGCTCGTTCACAGGGAGCACCGGGGAGCTGTTTTTT
>-|many|TRBJ1-3|TRBV3-1
CASSHLGSRSGNTIYF
TGTGCCAGCAGCCATCTCGGCAGCCGCTCTGGAAACACCATATATTTT
>-|-|TRBJ2-7|TRBV6-2/TRBV6-3
CASSYSISGEQYF
TGTGCCAGCAGTTACTCGATCTCAGGGGAGCAGTACTTC
>-|many|TRBJ1-2|TRBV28
CASTEGIYGYTF
TGTGCCAGCACTGAAGGGATTTATGGCTACACCTTC
>-|many|TRBJ2-7|TRBV28
CASISLGVKSYEQYF
TGTGCCAGCATCTCCTTGGGGGTCAAGTCCTACGAGCAGTACTTC
>TRBD2|many|TRBJ2-5|TRBV6-1
CASSGVAGINPETQYF
TGTGCCAGCAGCGGAGTAGCGGGTATTAATCCAGAGACCCAGTACTTC
>TRBD2|many|TRBJ2-7|TRBV3-1
CASSAGGYNEQYF
TGTGCCAGCAGCGCGGGGGGATACAACGAGCAGTACTTC
>-|many|TRBJ2-5|TRBV28
CASSLFLGEETQYF
TGTGCCAGCAGTCTGTTTTTGGGGGAAGAGACCCAGTACTTC
>-|-|TRBJ2-5|TRBV7-9
CASSLPLEPQETQYF
TGTGCCAGCAGCTTACCCCTAGAACCTCAAGAGACCCAGTACTTC
>-|many|TRBJ2-7|TRBV5-5
CASSPQDGSYEQYF
TGTGCCAGCAGCCCACAGGACGGGAGCTACGAGCAGTACTTC
>-|many|TRBJ2-5|TRBV28
CASSLRAGSLQETQYF
TGTGCCAGCTCCCTGAGAGCAGGGTCTCTACAAGAGACCCAGTACTTC
>-|-|TRBJ2-2|TRBV11-2
CASSLARGPDTGELFF
TGTGCCAGCAGCTTAGCACGGGGACCTGACACCGGGGAGCTGTTTTTT
>-|many|TRBJ1-5|TRBV12-5
CASSFQGSNQPQHF
TGTGCTAGTTCTTTTCAGGGTAGCAATCAGCCCCAGCATTTT
>-|many|TRBJ1-1|TRBV28
CASKGTGGSGGAFF
TGTGCCAGCAAGGGGACGGGAGGTTCTGGCGGAGCTTTCTTT
>-|-|TRBJ1-2|TRBV15
CATSRASHAANYGYTF
TGTGCCACCAGCAGAGCCTCCCACGCAGCTAACTATGGCTACACCTTC
>TRBD2|many|TRBJ2-1|TRBV6-1
CASRLTSASSYNEQFF
TGTGCCAGCAGGCTAACTAGCGCGAGCTCCTACAATGAGCAGTTCTTC
>TRBD1|many|TRBJ2-1|TRBV4-1
CASSPPGQLHNEQFF
TGCGCCAGCAGCCCCCCGGGACAGCTACACAATGAGCAGTTCTTC
>-|many|TRBJ1-6|TRBV20-1
CSAGPNSPLHF
TGCAGTGCTGGGCCGAATTCACCCCTCCACTTT
>-|many|TRBJ1-5|TRBV27
CASSLSGQISNQPQHF
TGTGCCAGCAGTTTATCAGGCCAGATTAGCAATCAGCCCCAGCATTTT
>-|many|TRBJ2-2|TRBV4-2
CASSQAPGAGELFF
TGTGCCAGCAGCCAAGCACCGGGGGCCGGGGAGCTGTTTTTT
>TRBD1|-|TRBJ2-7|TRBV9
CASSVDGQGAGEQYF
TGTGCCAGCAGCGTAGACGGACAGGGGGCGGGCGAGCAGTACTTC
>-|many|TRBJ2-1|TRBV6-6
CASSYLQGGNEQFF
TGTGCCAGCAGTTACCTTCAGGGGGGAAATGAGCAGTTCTTC
>-|-|TRBJ1-6|TRBV4-2
CASSPDTPGNSPLHF
TGTGCCAGCAGTCCCGACACCCCTGGGAATTCACCCCTCCACTTT
>-|many|TRBJ1-2|TRBV28
CASSLAENYGYTF
TGTGCCAGCTCTCTTGCAGAGAACTATGGCTACACCTTC
>TRBD1|many|TRBJ1-1|TRBV4-1
CASSPGQGSTEAFF
TGCGCCAGCAGCCCGGGACAGGGATCCACTGAAGCTTTCTTT
>-|many|TRBJ1-5|TRBV7-8
CASSLVSFEGTSNQPQHF
TGTGCCAGCAGCTTAGTGTCGTTTGAGGGAACTAGCAATCAGCCCCAGCATTTT
>-|many|TRBJ2-7|TRBV2
CASRDPGPPSYEQYF
TGTGCCAGCAGGGATCCGGGCCCCCCTTCCTACGAGCAGTACTTC
>-|few|TRBJ2-7|TRBV4-2
CASSQALASYEQYF
TGTGCCAGCAGCCAAGCTTTAGCGTCCTACGAGCAGTACTTC
>-|many|TRBJ2-1|TRBV12-3/TRBV12-4
CASSPYYGGPQFF
TGTGCCAGCAGTCCCTATTATGGGGGGCCGCAGTTCTTC
>TRBD2|-|TRBJ2-2|TRBV12-3/TRBV12-4
CASRGLAGGPRPPGELFF
TGTGCCAGCAGAGGACTTGCGGGGGGGCCTCGACCACCCGGGGAGCTGTTTTTT